This T cell receptor (beta chain) was retrieved from a study of glioma-infiltrating T cells. Regarding the study as a whole: Above-expected tissue-blood divergence occurred in all gliomas, most in low-grade ones. Only very few CDR3 sequences appeared in both tissue and blood.

Using RNA template, CDR3s of TCR alpha and beta were amplified with iRepertoire arm-PCR. Each CDR3 protein gets one entry after TCRdb re-called the multiplex PCR reads with MiXCR. The sample lists fewer than 200,000 distinct CDR3 sequences, around 40% occurring once. Concerning this clonotype: Its specificity is not known. A read error may explain this, as a much larger clone is one base away.

V was trimmed by 8 bases and J by 3 bases, leaving 7 bases between them. From germline, CDR1 is DFQATT and CDR2 SNEGSKA (reference sequence). The CDR3 covers 10 residues. V and J are TRBV20-1 and TRBJ2-5; D is uncertain. The receptor was isolated from a human donor with low-grade glioma or glioblastoma, undergoing nonglioma brain surgery, or in good health (not recorded which). The sample comprised glioma tissue, nonneoplastic brain tissue, or PBMCs (not recorded which). CDR3 in DNA: TGCAGTCCCGGAGAAGAGACCCAGTACTTC. Its protein product is CSPGEETQYF.